This T cell receptor beta chain was retrieved from a study of blood T cell repertoires in COVID-19. Turning to the study itself: Material from acute and convalescent COVID-19 was sourced from the United States, Italy and Spain. The cDNA or gDNA used as material had been derived from T cells, B-cell-depleted T cells, or PBMCs.

The CDR3 length is 17 residues. The germline CDR1 and CDR2 sequences are SGHDN and FVKESK. With 0 bases removed from V and 0 bases from J, the gap between germline ends came to 11 bases. In the original workflow: Estimation of nucleated cell counts relied on the amplification of reference gene primers. The data were produced by immunoSEQ multiplex PCR, yet TCRdb's version contains in-frame clones alone and is incomplete. V and J calls and clone size are as listed in that table; D and trimming were resolved from the DNA. The sample shows some 120,000 clones, more than 80% of them seen only once. The sequencing input was peripheral blood. V is TRBV14 and J is TRBJ2-2, with D tentatively TRBD1 (6 bases). The sequence came from a human donor in a cohort sampled during active COVID-19. The CDR3 nucleotides are TGTGCCAGCAGCCAAGATCAATGGGGGCCGAACACCGGGGAGCTGTTTTTT. Translating it yields CASSQDQWGPNTGELFF.